This passage covers 2 T cell receptor beta chains from one sample sequenced in a study of T cell responses to AZD1222 COVID-19 vaccine. This table comes from immunoSEQ multiplex PCR, and its TCRdb copy is limited to in-frame clones, with some not included. The sample holds around 100,000 clones; 87% are singletons and the top ten take 15% to 20%. This specimen was peripheral blood, taken on day 0 of AZD1222 vaccination. These receptors originate from an adult in good health.

CDR3 loop: CASSLRTGSRSEAFF. In nucleotides, the CDR3 is TGTGCCAGTAGCCTCCGGACAGGTTCTAGGTCTGAAGCTTTCTTT. The V call is TRBV19, the J call TRBJ1-1, with 7 bases that match TRBD1. V was clipped by 6 bases and J by 6 bases; unmatched bases: 13. The CDR3 sequence is 15 residues long. The V gene's germline CDR1 is LNHDA and CDR2 SQIVND (reference sequence).

The V and J genes are TRBV19 and TRBJ2-3; 8 bases map to TRBD1. This CDR3 has 14 amino acids. Germline V CDR1 and CDR2: LNHDA, SQIVND (reference sequence). The ends lost 4 bases at V and 9 bases at J; junction bases unmatched: 9. CDR3 protein: CASSTDRDGYTQYF. CDR3 DNA: TGTGCCAGTAGTACGGACAGGGATGGATACACGCAGTATTTT.